This T cell receptor (beta chain) was identified during a study of T-cell memory formation after mild COVID-19. General observations from the study: Largely, contracting CD4+ clones fell within CM and EM, and contracting CD8+ clones within EMRA. Pre-infection memory showed some responding clones, and this suggested that cross-reactive memory joined.

Constant-segment primers and 5'RACE yielded cDNA libraries for TCR alpha and TCR beta, each carrying sample barcodes and UMIs. MiXCR was run by TCRdb on the 5' RACE reads, yielding one entry per CDR3 protein. Counted here are 550,000 to 650,000 distinct CDR3 sequences, 15% to 20% occurring once; the ten biggest clones make up about 8.1%. The V gene lost 2 bases and the J gene lost 4 bases, with 8 bases spanning the gap. This CDR3 spans 13 amino acids. Germline CDR1 and CDR2: MDHEN and SYDVKM. This clonotype was seen only a few times. Its antigen remains unidentified. The material sequenced was PBMCs or a T cell subset sorted from them (not recorded which). The receptor comes from an adult woman who had mild COVID-19 (a few samples of this study predate the infection). Cell type and time point are not known. The rearrangement joins TRBV28 to TRBJ2-5; D ambiguous. The CDR3 loop is CASSLQERETQYF. CDR3 coding DNA: TGTGCCAGCAGTTTACAAGAGAGAGAGACCCAGTACTTC.